The clone carrying this TCR beta chain was observed a handful of times. A much larger clone differs from this one at a single base, so this may be a read error. Mouse germline and gene names are used. The read ends 4 residues before the CDR3 terminus; that terminus is restored from the germline J gene. This entry is derived from a study of CD8+ T cells in alopecia areata. Study details: Female C3H/HeJ mice aged roughly 6-10 weeks received skin from spontaneously alopecic C3H/HeJ graft donors aged roughly 6-12 months.

V was shortened by 5 bases and J by 1 base, with 5 bases between the two germline ends. This CDR3 contains 12 residues. Looked up from germline, CDR1 is LGHNA and CDR2 is YSYQKL. Sorting of pooled cutaneous lymph node cells used CD4, CD8alpha, NKG2D, NKG2ACE and other markers. Isolated RNA was reverse transcribed into cDNA used as the sequencing template. Method: immunoSEQ multiplex PCR; TCRdb's copy keeps in-frame clones and lacks some. The table lists about 300,000 clones, with no singletons. Sequencing was done on a sample of CD4+ T cells sorted from a lymph node. This sequence was found in a C3H/HeJ mouse with alopecia areata. This strain's MHC haplotype is H2-k. The genes are TRBV2 and TRBJ1-1; TRBD1 is a possible D gene (5 bases). Incomplete CDR3 DNA: TGTGCCAGCAGCGACAGGAACACA. Translating gives CASSDRNT. The CDR3, in full, reads CASSDRNTEVFF. Together with reference TRBV2 and TRBJ1-1, the CDR3 gives the full variable domain: DPKIIQKPKYLVAVTGSEKILICEQYLGHNAMYWYRQSAKKPLEFMFSYSYQKLMDNQTASSRFQPQSSKKNHLDLQITALKPDDSATYFCASSDRNTEVFFGKGTRLTVV.